This TCR beta chain was identified in a study of long-term antiretroviral therapy in people with HIV. Sequencing used immunoSEQ v3.0 at survey level. Repertoires were generated with immunoSEQ multiplex PCR, while TCRdb's copy carries only in-frame clones and drops some. This table has about 34,000 clones, about 85% appearing once. The CDR3 is made up of 14 amino acids. CDR1 and CDR2 from the germline V gene are LNHDA and SQIVND (reference sequence). Trimming removed 6 bases from V and 4 bases from J; junction bases left unmatched: 4. The starting material was unsorted PBMCs, obtained 2.8 years before starting antiretroviral therapy. The sequence was obtained from a woman aged 25 to 39 with HIV. The V and J genes are TRBV19 and TRBJ1-2, with 11 bases aligning to TRBD1. This CDR3 is CASRGQGVAYGYTF. The CDR3 DNA is TGTGCCAGTAGGGGACAGGGGGTAGCCTATGGCTACACCTTC.